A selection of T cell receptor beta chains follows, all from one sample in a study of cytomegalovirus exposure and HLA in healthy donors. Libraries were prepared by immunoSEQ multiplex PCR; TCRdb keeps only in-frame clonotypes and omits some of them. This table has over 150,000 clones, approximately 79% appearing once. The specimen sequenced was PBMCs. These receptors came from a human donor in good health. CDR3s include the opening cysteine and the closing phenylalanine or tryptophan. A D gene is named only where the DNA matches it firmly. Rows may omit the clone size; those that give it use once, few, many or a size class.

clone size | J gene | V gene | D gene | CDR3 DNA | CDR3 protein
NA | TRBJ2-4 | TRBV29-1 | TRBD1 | TGCAGCGTTGGAGGGGGCTTAGCCAAAAACATTCAGTACTTC | CSVGGGLAKNIQYF
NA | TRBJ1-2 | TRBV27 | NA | TGTGCCAGCAGTTTATCAGGGGACTATGGCTACACCTTC | CASSLSGDYGYTF
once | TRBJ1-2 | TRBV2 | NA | TGTGCCAGCAGTGGGGGGGACTATGGCTACACCTTC | CASSGGDYGYTF
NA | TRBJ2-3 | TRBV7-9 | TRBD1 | TGTGCCAGCAGCTATAACAGGGGAATAGATACGCAGTATTTT | CASSYNRGIDTQYF
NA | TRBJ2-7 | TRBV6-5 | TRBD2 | TGTGCCAGCAGCAAAACCGGGACTACCTACGAGCAGTACTTC | CASSKTGTTYEQYF
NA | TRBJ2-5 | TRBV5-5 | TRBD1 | TGTGCCAGCAGCAGGACAGGTCCGGAGACCCAGTACTTC | CASSRTGPETQYF
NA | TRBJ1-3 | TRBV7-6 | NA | TGTGCCAGTCAGGGTACGTCTGGAAACACCATATATTTT | CASQGTSGNTIYF
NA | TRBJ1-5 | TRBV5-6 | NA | TGTGCCAGCAGCTTGCGACAGGCGAGCAATCAGCCCCAGCATTTT | CASSLRQASNQPQHF
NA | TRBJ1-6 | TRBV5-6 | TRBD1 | TGTGCCAGCAGCCCGGGACAGGCCTTCTCCTATAATTCACCCCTCCACTTT | CASSPGQAFSYNSPLHF
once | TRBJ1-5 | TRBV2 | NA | TGTGCCAGCAGTGGGCAGGGCGATGAGCAGCCCCAGCATTTT | CASSGQGDEQPQHF
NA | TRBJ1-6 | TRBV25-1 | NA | TGTGCCAGCAGCAAAAACAGTAATTCACCCCTCCACTTT | CASSKNSNSPLHF
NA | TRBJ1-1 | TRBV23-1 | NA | TGCGCCAGCAGTCAGGCTGATGCGGAGAACACTGAAGCTTTCTTT | CASSQADAENTEAFF
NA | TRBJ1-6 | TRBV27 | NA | TGTGCCAGTAACGAAGGGGCTGGAAATTCACCCCTCCACTTT | CASNEGAGNSPLHF
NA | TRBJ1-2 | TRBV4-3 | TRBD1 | TGCGCCAGCAGCCAAGATACCGGGACAGGGGTTGTGGGGTATGGCTACACCTTC | CASSQDTGTGVVGYGYTF
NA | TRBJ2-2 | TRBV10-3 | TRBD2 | TGTGCCATCAGTGAGCAGACTAGCGGGGACGCCGGGGAGCTGTTTTTT | CAISEQTSGDAGELFF
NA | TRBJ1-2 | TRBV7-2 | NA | TGTGCCAGCAGCTTAACCCCCCCACCAGGGTCATATGGCTACACCTTC | CASSLTPPPGSYGYTF
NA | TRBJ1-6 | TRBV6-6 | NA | TGTGCCAGCCTACGAGGAGGGTCGGAGCCCCTCCACTTT | CASLRGGSEPLHF
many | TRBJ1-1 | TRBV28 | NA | TGTGCCAGTCTAGGATTAGGGGGGGGCACTGAAGCTTTCTTT | CASLGLGGGTEAFF
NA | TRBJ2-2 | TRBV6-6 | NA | TGTGCCAGCGAGACGCCGGGCGGGGAGCTGTTTTTT | CASETPGGELFF
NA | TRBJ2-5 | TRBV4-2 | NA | TGTGCCAGCAGCCAAGATCGGGCAGGGGTGGAGGAGACCCAGTACTTC | CASSQDRAGVEETQYF
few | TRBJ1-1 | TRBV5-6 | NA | TGTGCCAGCAGCCAAAACGTGAACACAGGTACTTACACTGAAGCTTTCTTT | CASSQNVNTGTYTEAFF
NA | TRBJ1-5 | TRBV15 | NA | TGTGCCACCAGCAGGGGCATGGCAGGGTTTAGCAATCAGCCCCAGCATTTT | CATSRGMAGFSNQPQHF
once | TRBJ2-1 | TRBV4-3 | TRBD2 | TGCGCCAGCAGCCAAGAGATTTTTAGGCTAGCGGGGGGACCTTTTTACAATGAGCAGTTCTTC | CASSQEIFRLAGGPFYNEQFF
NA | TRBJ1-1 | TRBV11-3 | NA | TGTGCCAGCAATTTAAGGGGGAAGGCTGAAGCTTTCTTT | CASNLRGKAEAFF
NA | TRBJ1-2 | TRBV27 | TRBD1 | TGTGCCAGCAGTCGCCCCGGACAGGGCAAGGGCTACACCTTC | CASSRPGQGKGYTF
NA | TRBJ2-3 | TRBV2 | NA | TGTGCCAGCGGGGCGGCTTCTAGCACAGATACGCAGTATTTT | CASGAASSTDTQYF
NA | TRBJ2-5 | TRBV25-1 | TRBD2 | TGTGCCAGCAGTGGCCACTCGCGGGGGGGAGTGGAGACCCAGTACTTC | CASSGHSRGGVETQYF
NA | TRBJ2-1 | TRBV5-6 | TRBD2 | TGTGCCAGCAGCTTGGTAGGACTAGCCTTACAGGAGCAGTTCTTC | CASSLVGLALQEQFF
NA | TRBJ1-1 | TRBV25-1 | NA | TGTGCCAGCAGTAGAGGAGGGAACACTGAAGCTTTCTTT | CASSRGGNTEAFF
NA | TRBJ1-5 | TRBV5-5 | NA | TGTGCCAGCAGCAAAGACATCAATCAGCCCCAGCATTTT | CASSKDINQPQHF
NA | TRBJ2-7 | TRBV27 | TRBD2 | TGTGCCAGCAGGAGCGGGGGGCGTTCCTACGAGCAGTACTTC | CASRSGGRSYEQYF
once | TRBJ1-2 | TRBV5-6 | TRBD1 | TGTGCCAGCAGGAAAAGGATAGACAGGGGGCTATCGGACTATGGCTACACCTTC | CASRKRIDRGLSDYGYTF
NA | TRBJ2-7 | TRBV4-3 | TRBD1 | TGCGCCAGCAGCCAAGCGGGACAGGGAGGCTACGAGCAGTACTTC | CASSQAGQGGYEQYF
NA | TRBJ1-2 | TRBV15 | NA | TGTGCCACCAGCAGAGTAGCGGGCTCGGTGGGCTACACCTTC | CATSRVAGSVGYTF
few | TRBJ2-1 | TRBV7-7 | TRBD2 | TGTGCCAGCAGCCAAGACGCGGGGGGGGTAAATGAGCAGTTCTTC | CASSQDAGGVNEQFF
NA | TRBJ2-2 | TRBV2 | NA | TGTGCCAGCAGTGTACAACAGGTTGACACCGGGGAGCTGTTTTTT | CASSVQQVDTGELFF
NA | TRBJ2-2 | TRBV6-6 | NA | TGTGCCAGCAAGACAGGGAACACCGGGGAGCTGTTTTTT | CASKTGNTGELFF
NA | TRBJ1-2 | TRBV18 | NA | TGTGCCAGCTCACGGTCAGATAACTATGGCTACACCTTC | CASSRSDNYGYTF
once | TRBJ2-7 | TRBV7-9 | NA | TGTGCCAGCAGCCCTCATGGACTCTCAGGCGGGGACGAGCAGTACTTC | CASSPHGLSGGDEQYF
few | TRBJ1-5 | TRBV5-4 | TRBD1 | TGTGCCAGCAGCCAAACGGGACAGGGGGCCGTGAGTAGCAATCAGCCCCAGCATTTT | CASSQTGQGAVSSNQPQHF
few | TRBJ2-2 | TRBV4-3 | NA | TGCGCCAGCAGCCCCCGGGGGTTCGGGAACACCGGGGAGCTGTTTTTT | CASSPRGFGNTGELFF
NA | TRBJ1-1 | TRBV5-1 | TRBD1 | TGCGCCAGCAGCTTAGGACAGGGGGCCAGGAACACTGAAGCTTTCTTT | CASSLGQGARNTEAFF
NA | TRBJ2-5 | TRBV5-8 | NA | TGTGCCAGCAGCTCCAACCCCCAGGAGACCCAGTACTTC | CASSSNPQETQYF
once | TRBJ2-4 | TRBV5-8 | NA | TGTGCCAGCAGCTTGGGACGGACAGCCCGAAACATTCAGTACTTC | CASSLGRTARNIQYF
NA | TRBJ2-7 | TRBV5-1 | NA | TGCGCCAGCAGCTGGAGTGGAGGCGAGCAGTACTTC | CASSWSGGEQYF
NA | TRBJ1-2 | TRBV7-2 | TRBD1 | TGTGCCAGCAGCTTACAAGGGACAGGGAACTCCTATGGCTACACCTTC | CASSLQGTGNSYGYTF
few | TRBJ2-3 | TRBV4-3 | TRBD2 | TGCGCCAGCAGCCAAGATCTTTTAGCGGGGGGGTCCTGGGATACGCAGTATTTT | CASSQDLLAGGSWDTQYF
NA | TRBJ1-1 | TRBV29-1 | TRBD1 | TGCAGCGTTGAAGATCCGACAGGGTGGACTGAAGCTTTCTTT | CSVEDPTGWTEAFF
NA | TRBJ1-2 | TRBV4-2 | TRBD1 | TGTGCCAGCAGCCAAAGGGACAGAGCCCATGACTACTATGGCTACACCTTC | CASSQRDRAHDYYGYTF